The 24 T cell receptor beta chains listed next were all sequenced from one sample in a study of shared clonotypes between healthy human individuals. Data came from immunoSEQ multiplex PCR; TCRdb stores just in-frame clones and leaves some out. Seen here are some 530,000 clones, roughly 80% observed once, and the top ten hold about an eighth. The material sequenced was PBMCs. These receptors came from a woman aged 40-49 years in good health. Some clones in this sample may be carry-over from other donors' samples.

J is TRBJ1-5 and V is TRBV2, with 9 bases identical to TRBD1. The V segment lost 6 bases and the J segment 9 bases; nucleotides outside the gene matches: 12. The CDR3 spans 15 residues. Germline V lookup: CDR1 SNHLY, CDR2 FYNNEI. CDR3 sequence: CASSRDRGTVWPQHF. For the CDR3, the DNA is TGTGCCAGCAGCCGAGACAGGGGGACCGTATGGCCCCAGCATTTT. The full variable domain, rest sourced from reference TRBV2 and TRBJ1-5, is EPEVTQTPSHQVTQMGQEVILRCVPISNHLYFYWYRQILGQKVEFLVSFYNNEISEKSEIFDDQFSVERPDGSNFTLKIRSTKLEDSAMYFCASSRDRGTVWPQHFGDGTRLSIL.

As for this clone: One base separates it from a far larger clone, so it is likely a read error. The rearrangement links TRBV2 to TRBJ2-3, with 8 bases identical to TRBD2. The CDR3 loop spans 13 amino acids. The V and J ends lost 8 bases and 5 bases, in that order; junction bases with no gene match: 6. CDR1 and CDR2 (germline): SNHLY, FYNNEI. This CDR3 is CASGSGSQDTQYF. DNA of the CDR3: TGTGCCAGCGGAAGCGGGAGTCAAGATACGCAGTATTTT.

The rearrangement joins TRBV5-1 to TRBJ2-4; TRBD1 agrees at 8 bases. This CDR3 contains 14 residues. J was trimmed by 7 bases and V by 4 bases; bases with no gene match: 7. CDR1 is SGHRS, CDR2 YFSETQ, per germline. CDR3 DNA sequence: TGCGCCAGCAGCAAGGGACAGGCTGAGAACATTCAGTACTTC. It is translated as CASSKGQAENIQYF.

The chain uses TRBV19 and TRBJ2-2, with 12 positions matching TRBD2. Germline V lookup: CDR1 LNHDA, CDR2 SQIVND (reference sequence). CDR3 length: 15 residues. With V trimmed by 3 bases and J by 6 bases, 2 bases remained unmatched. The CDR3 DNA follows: TGTGCCAGTAGTATGACTAGCGGGAGTCCCGGGGAGCTGTTTTTT. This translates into CASSMTSGSPGELFF.

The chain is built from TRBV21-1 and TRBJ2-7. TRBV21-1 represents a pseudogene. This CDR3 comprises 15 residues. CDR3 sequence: CASSASGTDSYEQYF. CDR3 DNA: TGTGCCAGCAGCGCCTCCGGGACGGATTCCTACGAGCAGTACTTC.

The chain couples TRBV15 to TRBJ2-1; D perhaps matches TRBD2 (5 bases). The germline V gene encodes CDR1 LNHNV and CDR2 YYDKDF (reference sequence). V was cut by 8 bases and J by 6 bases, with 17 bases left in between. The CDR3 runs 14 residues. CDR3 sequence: CATPGPEGGNEQFF. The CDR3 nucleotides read TGTGCCACCCCCGGCCCCGAGGGTGGCAATGAGCAGTTCTTC.

The CDR3 DNA is TGTGCCTGGAGGGACACAGGGGTTAATCAGCCCCAGCATTTT. Translation gives CAWRDTGVNQPQHF. The V gene is TRBV30, the J gene TRBJ1-5, with 7 nucleotides matching TRBD1. The CDR3 is 14 amino acids. J lost 4 bases, V lost 3 bases, and 6 bases had no gene match. Germline assignment: CDR1 GTSNPN and CDR2 SVGIG (reference sequence). Complete variable domain (other parts from reference TRBV30 and TRBJ1-5): SQTIHQWPATLVQPVGSPLSLECTVEGTSNPNLYWYRQAAGRGLQLLFYSVGIGQISSEVPQNLSASRPQDRQFILSSKKLLLSDSGFYLCAWRDTGVNQPQHFGDGTRLSIL.

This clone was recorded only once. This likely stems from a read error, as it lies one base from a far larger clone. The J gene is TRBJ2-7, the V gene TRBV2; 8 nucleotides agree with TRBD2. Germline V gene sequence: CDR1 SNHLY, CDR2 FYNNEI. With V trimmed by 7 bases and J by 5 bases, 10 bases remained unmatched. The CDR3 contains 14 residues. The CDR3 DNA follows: TGTGCCAGCATGGGGGTACTAGCGGCAAACGAGCAGTACTTC. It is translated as CASMGVLAANEQYF.

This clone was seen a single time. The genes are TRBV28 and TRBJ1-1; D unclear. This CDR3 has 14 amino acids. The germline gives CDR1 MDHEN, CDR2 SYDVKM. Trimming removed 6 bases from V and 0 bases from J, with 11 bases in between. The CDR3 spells CASSRAWVNTEAFF. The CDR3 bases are TGTGCCAGCAGCCGGGCCTGGGTGAACACTGAAGCTTTCTTT.

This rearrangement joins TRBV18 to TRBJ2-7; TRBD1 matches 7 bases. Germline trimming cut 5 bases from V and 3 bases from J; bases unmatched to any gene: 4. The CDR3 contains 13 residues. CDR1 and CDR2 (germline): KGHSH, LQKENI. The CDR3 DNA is TGTGCCAGCTCAACCGGGACAGACTACGAGCAGTACTTC. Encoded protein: CASSTGTDYEQYF.

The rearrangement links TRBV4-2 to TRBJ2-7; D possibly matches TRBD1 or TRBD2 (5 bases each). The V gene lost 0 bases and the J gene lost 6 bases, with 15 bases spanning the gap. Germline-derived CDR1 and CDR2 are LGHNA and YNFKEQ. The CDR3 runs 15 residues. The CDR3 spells CASSQEAAGRIEQYF. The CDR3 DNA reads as TGTGCCAGCAGCCAAGAAGCGGCAGGGCGTATCGAGCAGTACTTC.

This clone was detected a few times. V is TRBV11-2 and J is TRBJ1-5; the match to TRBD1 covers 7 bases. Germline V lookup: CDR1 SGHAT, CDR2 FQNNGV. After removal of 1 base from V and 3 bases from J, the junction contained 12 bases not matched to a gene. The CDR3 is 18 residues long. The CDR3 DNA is TGTGCCAGCAGCTTAGTCGGAAGGGAGGACAGGCTCAATCAGCCCCAGCATTTT. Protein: CASSLVGREDRLNQPQHF.

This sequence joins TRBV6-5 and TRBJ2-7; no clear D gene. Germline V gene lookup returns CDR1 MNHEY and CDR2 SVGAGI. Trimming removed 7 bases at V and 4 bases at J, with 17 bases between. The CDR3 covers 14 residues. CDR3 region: CASNTRVSPYEQYF. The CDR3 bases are TGTGCCAGCAATACACGGGTGTCTCCTTACGAGCAGTACTTC.

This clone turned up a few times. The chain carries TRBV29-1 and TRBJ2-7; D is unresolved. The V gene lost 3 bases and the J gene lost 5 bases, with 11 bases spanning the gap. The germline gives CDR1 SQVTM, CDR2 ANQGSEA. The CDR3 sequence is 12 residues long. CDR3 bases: TGCAGCGTTGATCCGGGCTGGGACGAGCAGTACTTC. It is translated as CSVDPGWDEQYF.

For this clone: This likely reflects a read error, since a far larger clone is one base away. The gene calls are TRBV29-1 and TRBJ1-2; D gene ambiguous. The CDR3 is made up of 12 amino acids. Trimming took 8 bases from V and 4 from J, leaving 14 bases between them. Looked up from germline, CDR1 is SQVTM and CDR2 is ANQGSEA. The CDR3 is CSPKMVPYGYTF. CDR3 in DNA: TGCAGCCCCAAAATGGTCCCCTATGGCTACACCTTC.

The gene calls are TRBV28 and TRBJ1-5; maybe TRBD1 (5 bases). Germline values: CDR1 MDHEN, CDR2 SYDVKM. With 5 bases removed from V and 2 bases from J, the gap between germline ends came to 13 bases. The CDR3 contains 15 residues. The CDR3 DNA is TGTGCCAGCAGTCCTAGTACAGGAGGCAATCAGCCCCAGCATTTT. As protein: CASSPSTGGNQPQHF.

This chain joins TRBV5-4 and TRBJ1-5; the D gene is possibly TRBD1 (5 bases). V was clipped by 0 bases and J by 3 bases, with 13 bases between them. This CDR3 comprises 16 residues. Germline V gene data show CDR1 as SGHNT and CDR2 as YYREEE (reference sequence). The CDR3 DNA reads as TGTGCCAGCAGCTTGGAACCAGGGAGGGTCAATCAGCCCCAGCATTTT. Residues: CASSLEPGRVNQPQHF. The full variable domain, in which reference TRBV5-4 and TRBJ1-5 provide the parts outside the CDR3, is ETGVTQSPTHLIKTRGQQVTLRCSSQSGHNTVSWYQQALGQGPQFIFQYYREEENGRGNFPPRFSGLQFPNYSSELNVNALELDDSALYLCASSLEPGRVNQPQHFGDGTRLSIL.

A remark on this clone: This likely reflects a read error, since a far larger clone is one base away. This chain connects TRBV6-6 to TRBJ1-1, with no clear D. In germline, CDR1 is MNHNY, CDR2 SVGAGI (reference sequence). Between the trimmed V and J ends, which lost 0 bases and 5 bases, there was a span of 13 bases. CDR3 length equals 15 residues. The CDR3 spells CASSYSDDLATEAFF. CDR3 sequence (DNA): TGTGCCAGCAGTTACTCAGACGACCTAGCAACTGAAGCTTTCTTT.

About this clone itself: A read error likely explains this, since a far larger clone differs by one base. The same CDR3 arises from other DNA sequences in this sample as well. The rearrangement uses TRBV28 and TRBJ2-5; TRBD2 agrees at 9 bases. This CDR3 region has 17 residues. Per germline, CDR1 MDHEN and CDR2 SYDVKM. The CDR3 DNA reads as TGTGCTAGCAGTACCCGGGGGACTAGCTCCGGCGTGGAGACCCAGTACTTC. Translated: CASSTRGTSSGVETQYF.

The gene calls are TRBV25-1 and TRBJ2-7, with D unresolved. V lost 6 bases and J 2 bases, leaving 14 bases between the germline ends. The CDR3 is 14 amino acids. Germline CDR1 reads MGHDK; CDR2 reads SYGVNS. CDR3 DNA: TGTGCCAGCAGCCCCTTAGGGTCGGCCTACGAGCAGTACTTC. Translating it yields CASSPLGSAYEQYF.

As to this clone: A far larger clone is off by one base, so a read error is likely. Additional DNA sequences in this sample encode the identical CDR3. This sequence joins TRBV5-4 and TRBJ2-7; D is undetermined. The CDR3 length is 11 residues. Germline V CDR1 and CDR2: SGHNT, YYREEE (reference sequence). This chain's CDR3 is CASSRYYEQYF. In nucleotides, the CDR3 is TGTGCCAGCAGCCGTTACTACGAGCAGTACTTT.

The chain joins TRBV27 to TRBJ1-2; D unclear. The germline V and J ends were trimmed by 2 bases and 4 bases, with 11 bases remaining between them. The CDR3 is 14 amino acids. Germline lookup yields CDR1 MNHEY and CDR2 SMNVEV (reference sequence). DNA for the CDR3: TGTGCCAGCAGTTTAAACGGCGTCGGCTATGGCTACACCTTC. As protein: CASSLNGVGYGYTF.

The CDR3 here is CASSLESFF. CDR3 in DNA: TGTGCCAGCAGCTTAGAGAGTTTCTTC. The chain couples TRBV7-9 to TRBJ2-1; D unresolved. CDR3 size: 9 residues. The germline V gene encodes CDR1 SEHNR and CDR2 FQNEAQ (reference sequence). V lost 1 base and J lost 16, with 5 bases in between.

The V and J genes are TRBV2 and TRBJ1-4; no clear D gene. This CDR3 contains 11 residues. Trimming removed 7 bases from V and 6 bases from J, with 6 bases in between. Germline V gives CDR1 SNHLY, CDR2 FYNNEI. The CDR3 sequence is CASTRHEKLFF. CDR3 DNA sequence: TGTGCCAGCACCAGACATGAAAAACTGTTTTTT.